This T cell receptor (beta chain) emerged from a study of T cell responses to AZD1222 COVID-19 vaccine. Study-wide context: Whether given at about 4 or about 12 weeks, second doses were pooled. Study-wide results and limits: No day 14 peak samples; only post-peak repertoires were characterized.

Points on this clone: Its antigen is as yet unknown.

Data came from immunoSEQ multiplex PCR; TCRdb stores just in-frame clones and leaves some out. The sample shows 65,000 to 70,000 clones, around nine tenths of them seen only once. V lost 1 base and J 2 bases, leaving 11 bases between the germline ends. Germline assignment: CDR1 SGHAT and CDR2 FQNNGV. The CDR3 consists of 15 residues. The origin of this receptor is an adult in good health. The input for sequencing was peripheral blood, taken on day 0 of AZD1222 vaccination. This chain uses TRBV11-2 with TRBJ2-5; a possible D gene is TRBD1 (6 bases). In nucleotides, the CDR3 is TGTGCCAGCAGCTTAGCTGGACAGTCGCAAGAGACCCAGTACTTC. It translates to CASSLAGQSQETQYF.